These 4 T cell receptor beta chains came from one sample sequenced in a study of shared clonotypes between healthy human individuals (dated by TCRdb to the early 2020s). The library was built by means of the immunoSEQ multiplex PCR assay. In its TCRdb copy, this immuneACCESS table keeps in-frame sequences only and misses some clones. Where compared with another copy, unresolved V genes explain less than half of these, and the others have no known cause. Counted in this sample were fewer than 550,000 clones; roughly 79% of them appeared once. The top ten clones comprise around 12% of the sample. The sample consisted of PBMCs. These receptors all stem from a woman aged 40 to 55 in good health. Some clones in this sample may be carry-over from other donors' samples.

The chain uses TRBV29-1 and TRBJ2-7; D remains unclear. The V gene's germline CDR1 is SQVTM and CDR2 ANQGSEA. V lost 1 base, J lost 4 bases, and 8 bases lay in between. This CDR3 has 12 amino acids. CDR3 loop: CSVEAVDYEQYF. CDR3 DNA: TGCAGCGTTGAAGCCGTGGATTACGAGCAGTACTTC.

CDR3 coding DNA: TGTGCCAGCAGCTACCTAGGGGACTACAATGAGCAGTTCTTC. Protein: CASSYLGDYNEQFF. The chain has TRBV7-3 and TRBJ2-1, with TRBD1 as a possible D gene (5 bases). The germline gives CDR1 SGHTA, CDR2 FQGTGA. This CDR3 is 14 amino acids long. Deletions cut 4 bases from V and 3 bases from J, with 10 bases between.

The rearrangement links TRBV27 to TRBJ2-5; D is unresolved. Between the trimmed V and J ends, which lost 0 bases and 0 bases, there was a span of 8 bases. The CDR3 contains 15 residues. Germline values: CDR1 MNHEY, CDR2 SMNVEV (reference sequence). This CDR3 reads CASSLSSAYQETQYF. The DNA of the CDR3 is TGTGCCAGCAGTTTATCGTCAGCGTACCAAGAGACCCAGTACTTC.

V is TRBV28 and J is TRBJ1-1; the D is unclear. V was clipped by 2 bases and J by 6 bases, with 7 bases between them. Looked up from germline, CDR1 is MDHEN and CDR2 is SYDVKM. This CDR3 region has 12 residues. The CDR3 sequence: CASSLTLAEAFF. The DNA of the CDR3 is TGTGCCAGCAGTTTAACCTTAGCTGAAGCTTTCTTT.